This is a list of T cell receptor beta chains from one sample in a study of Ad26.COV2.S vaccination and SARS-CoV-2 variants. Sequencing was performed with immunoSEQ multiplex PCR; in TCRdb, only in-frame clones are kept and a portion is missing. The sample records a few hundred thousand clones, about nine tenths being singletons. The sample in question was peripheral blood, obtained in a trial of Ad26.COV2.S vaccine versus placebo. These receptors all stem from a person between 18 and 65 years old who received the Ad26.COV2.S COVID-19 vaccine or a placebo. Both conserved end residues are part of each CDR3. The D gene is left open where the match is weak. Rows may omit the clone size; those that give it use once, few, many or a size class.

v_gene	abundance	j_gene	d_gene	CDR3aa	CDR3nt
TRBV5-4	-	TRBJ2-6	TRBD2	CASSLSLAGVGGANVLTF	TGTGCCAGCAGCTTGTCTCTAGCGGGTGTCGGTGGGGCCAACGTCCTGACTTTC
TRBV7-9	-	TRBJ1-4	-	CASRPPSGTVDNEKLFF	TGTGCCAGCAGACCCCCATCGGGGACCGTGGACAATGAAAAACTGTTTTTT
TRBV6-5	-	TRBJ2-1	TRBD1	CASSYADRGHNEQFF	TGTGCCAGCAGTTACGCGGACAGGGGCCACAATGAGCAGTTCTTC
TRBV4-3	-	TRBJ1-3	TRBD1	CASSQGTGSGNTIYF	TGCGCCAGCAGCCAAGGGACAGGCTCTGGAAACACCATATATTTT
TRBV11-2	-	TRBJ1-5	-	CASSLDMYQPQHF	TGTGCCAGCAGCTTAGACATGTACCAGCCCCAGCATTTT
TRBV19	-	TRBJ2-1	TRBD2	CASSIDHSGGYNEQFF	TGTGCCAGTAGTATAGACCATAGCGGGGGGTACAATGAGCAGTTCTTC
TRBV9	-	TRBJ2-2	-	CASSKGGSGELFF	TGTGCCAGCAGCAAGGGGGGGAGCGGGGAGCTGTTTTTT
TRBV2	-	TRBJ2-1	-	CASTSYARGEQFF	TGTGCCAGCACCAGTTATGCTAGGGGGGAGCAGTTCTTC
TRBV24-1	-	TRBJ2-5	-	CATRDGLSGTQYF	TGTGCCACCAGGGACGGATTATCGGGGACCCAGTACTTC
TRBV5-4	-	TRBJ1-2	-	CASSGGTPGTSGYTF	TGTGCCAGCAGCGGAGGGACTCCCGGGACCTCTGGCTACACCTTC
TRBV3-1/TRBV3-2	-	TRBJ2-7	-	CASSQDASCEQYF	TGTGCCAGCAGCCAAGACGCTAGCTGCGAGCAGTACTTC
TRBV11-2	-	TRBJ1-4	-	CASSLVWAANEKLFF	TGTGCCAGCAGCTTAGTGTGGGCAGCTAATGAAAAACTGTTTTTT
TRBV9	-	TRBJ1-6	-	CASSLRDYNSPLHF	TGTGCCAGCAGCCTCCGGGACTATAATTCACCCCTCCACTTT
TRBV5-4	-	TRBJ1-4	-	CASSLFRGAITNEKLFF	TGTGCCAGCAGCTTGTTTAGGGGCGCTATAACTAATGAAAAACTGTTTTTT
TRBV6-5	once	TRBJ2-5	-	CASRNRVYQETQYF	TGTGCCAGCAGGAACAGGGTGTACCAAGAGACCCAGTACTTC
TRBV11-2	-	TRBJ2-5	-	CASSFRGRTLAQETQYF	TGTGCCAGCAGCTTTCGAGGGCGGACATTGGCTCAAGAGACCCAGTACTTC
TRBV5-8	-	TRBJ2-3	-	CASSFGDVGTDTQYF	TGTGCCAGCAGTTTCGGGGACGTCGGTACAGATACGCAGTATTTT
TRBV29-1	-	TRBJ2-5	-	CSVVGQSETQYF	TGCAGCGTTGTGGGTCAGTCGGAGACCCAGTACTTC
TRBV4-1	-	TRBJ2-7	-	CASSQEPPIFYEQYF	TGCGCCAGCAGCCAAGAGCCGCCGATCTTCTACGAGCAGTACTTC
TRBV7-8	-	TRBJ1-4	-	CASSSNPEKLFF	TGTGCCAGCAGCTCCAACCCTGAAAAACTGTTTTTT
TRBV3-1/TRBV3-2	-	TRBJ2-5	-	CASSQDKDREGETQYF	TGTGCCAGCAGCCAAGATAAGGACAGGGAGGGGGAGACCCAGTACTTC
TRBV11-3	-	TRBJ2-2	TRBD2	CASSLDPAGEGGELFF	TGTGCCAGCAGCTTAGACCCAGCGGGGGAGGGCGGGGAGCTGTTTTTT
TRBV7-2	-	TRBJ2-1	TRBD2	CASSVPKRGPGNEQFF	TGTGCCAGCAGCGTTCCTAAGCGGGGGCCCGGGAATGAGCAGTTCTTC
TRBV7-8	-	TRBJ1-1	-	CASSLVGRMNTEAFF	TGTGCCAGCAGCTTAGTGGGCCGTATGAACACTGAAGCTTTCTTT
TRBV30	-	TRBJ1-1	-	CAWNPRGTEAFF	TGTGCCTGGAACCCCCGGGGTACTGAAGCTTTCTTT
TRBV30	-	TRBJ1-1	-	CAWSGRNTEAFF	TGTGCCTGGAGTGGTAGGAACACTGAAGCTTTCTTT
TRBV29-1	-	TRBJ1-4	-	CSVRAGREKLFF	TGCAGCGTTCGCGCAGGGCGAGAAAAACTGTTTTTT
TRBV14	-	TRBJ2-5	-	CASSHPLGPGETQYF	TGTGCCAGCAGCCATCCCCTGGGACCGGGGGAGACCCAGTACTTC
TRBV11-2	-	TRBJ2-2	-	CASSLFGGDTGELFF	TGTGCCAGCAGCTTATTCGGGGGAGACACCGGGGAGCTGTTTTTT
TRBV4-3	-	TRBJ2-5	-	CASSQDLVGMGVETQYF	TGCGCCAGCAGCCAAGATCTTGTGGGGATGGGAGTGGAGACCCAGTACTTC
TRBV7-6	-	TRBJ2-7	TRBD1	CASSPYPGQGPYEQYF	TGTGCCAGCAGCCCCTACCCGGGACAGGGGCCTTACGAGCAGTACTTC
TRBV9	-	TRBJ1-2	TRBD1	CASSVAPGQGANYGYTF	TGTGCCAGCAGCGTCGCTCCAGGACAGGGAGCTAACTATGGCTACACCTTC
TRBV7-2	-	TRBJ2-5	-	CASSLPMGRGRSVETQYF	TGTGCCAGCAGCTTACCAATGGGGCGGGGAAGGAGTGTGGAGACCCAGTACTTC
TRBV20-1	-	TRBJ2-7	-	CSARGGGPYEQYF	TGCAGTGCTCGTGGGGGGGGGCCCTACGAGCAGTACTTC
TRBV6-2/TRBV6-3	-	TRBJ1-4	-	CASSRQLPTNEKLFF	TGTGCCAGCAGTCGACAGCTTCCAACTAATGAAAAACTGTTTTTT
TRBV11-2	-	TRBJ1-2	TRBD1	CASSLGQGGYTF	TGTGCCAGCAGTTTAGGACAGGGTGGCTACACCTTC
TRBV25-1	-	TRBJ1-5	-	CASSEGGNQPQHF	TGTGCCAGCAGTGAAGGGGGGAATCAGCCCCAGCATTTT
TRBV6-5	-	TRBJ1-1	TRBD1	CASSGTGAVTEAFF	TGTGCCAGCAGCGGGACAGGGGCGGTCACTGAAGCTTTCTTT
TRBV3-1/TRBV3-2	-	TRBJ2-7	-	CASSQAEGEQYF	TGTGCCAGCAGCCAGGCGGAGGGAGAGCAGTACTTC
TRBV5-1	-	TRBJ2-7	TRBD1	CASSSQPGQGALEQYF	TGCGCCAGCAGCTCCCAACCGGGACAGGGGGCCCTCGAGCAGTACTTC
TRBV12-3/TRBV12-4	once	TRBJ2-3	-	CASSRQETDTQYF	TGTGCCAGCAGCCGACAGGAAACAGATACGCAGTATTTT
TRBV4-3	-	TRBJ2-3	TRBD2	CASSHHAGLADRGRSTDTQYF	TGCGCCAGCAGCCACCACGCGGGACTAGCGGACCGAGGTAGATCCACAGATACGCAGTATTTT
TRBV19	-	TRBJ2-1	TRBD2	CASSTPSPVSVAGSSSYNEQFF	TGTGCCAGTAGTACCCCCAGCCCCGTTTCGGTAGCGGGGTCTAGCTCCTACAATGAGCAGTTCTTC
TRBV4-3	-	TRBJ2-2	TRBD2	CASSQEGRVVGELFF	TGCGCCAGCAGCCAAGAGGGGAGGGTGGTCGGGGAGCTGTTTTTT
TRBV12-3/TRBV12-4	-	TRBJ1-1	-	CASSLFAPEAFF	TGTGCCAGCAGTTTATTTGCCCCTGAAGCTTTCTTT
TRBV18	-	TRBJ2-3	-	CASSPFRAGTDTQYF	TGTGCCAGCTCACCCTTCAGGGCTGGCACAGATACGCAGTATTTT
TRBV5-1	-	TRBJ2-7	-	CASSNRFRGSYEQYF	TGCGCCAGCAGCAACCGCTTTCGAGGTTCCTACGAGCAGTACTTC
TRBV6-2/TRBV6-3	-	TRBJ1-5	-	CASSYSSPGVKRQPQHF	TGTGCCAGCAGTTACTCTAGTCCGGGGGTTAAGAGGCAGCCCCAGCATTTT
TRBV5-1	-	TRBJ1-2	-	CASSLAGVDYGYTF	TGCGCCAGCAGCTTGGCAGGGGTCGACTATGGCTACACCTTC
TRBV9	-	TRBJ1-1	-	CASNLLGVNTEAFF	TGTGCCAGCAACCTTCTGGGGGTGAACACTGAAGCTTTCTTT
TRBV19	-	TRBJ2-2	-	CASSGRTVNTGELFF	TGTGCCAGTAGTGGACGGACGGTAAACACCGGGGAGCTGTTTTTT
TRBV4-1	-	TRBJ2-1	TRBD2	CASSQNPETSGGMNEQFF	TGCGCCAGCAGCCAAAACCCCGAGACTAGCGGGGGTATGAATGAGCAGTTCTTC
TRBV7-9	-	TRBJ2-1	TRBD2	CASRGLAGDSSYNEQFF	TGTGCCAGCAGGGGACTAGCGGGGGATAGCTCCTACAATGAGCAGTTCTTC
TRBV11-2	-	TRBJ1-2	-	CASSPDRGYGYTF	TGTGCCAGCAGCCCAGACAGAGGCTATGGCTACACCTTC